This TCR beta chain was obtained from a study of human T cells and chemical hapten exposure. About the study: 2% DPC was applied to 2 cm by 2 cm of upper inner arm skin for sensitization. Variability of per-sample TCR yields stemmed mainly from small differences in pooled library volume.

Time point indicated: patch test 2, 6 weeks after DPC sensitization. The treatment is: therapeutic diphenylcyclopropenone sensitization with weekly scalp DPC. Comment on this clonotype: Antigen specificity is unknown.

TCRdb passed the RACE reads through MiXCR, listing each CDR3 protein once. Here the sample spans a few hundred thousand distinct CDR3 sequences, about 6.9% being singletons. Findings and caveats of the study: No shift was seen in TCRs above 1 in 1000 frequency with DPC sensitization.

The starting material was whole blood, obtained in connection with sensitization to the hapten diphenylcyclopropenone (DPC). The TCR originated in a woman under 30 with alopecia areata. Some clones in this sample may be carry-over from other donors' samples.

In DNA, the CDR3 is TGTGCCAGCAGCCCTACGAACTGGGGGCAGGGCTATTTCTTT. It translates to CASSPTNWGQGYFF. This chain links TRBV7-2 with TRBJ1-1, with D perhaps TRBD1 (6 bases). The CDR3 consists of 14 residues. Germline CDR1 reads SGHTA; CDR2 reads FQGNSA. Between the trimmed V and J ends, which lost 5 bases and 13 bases, there was a span of 23 bases.